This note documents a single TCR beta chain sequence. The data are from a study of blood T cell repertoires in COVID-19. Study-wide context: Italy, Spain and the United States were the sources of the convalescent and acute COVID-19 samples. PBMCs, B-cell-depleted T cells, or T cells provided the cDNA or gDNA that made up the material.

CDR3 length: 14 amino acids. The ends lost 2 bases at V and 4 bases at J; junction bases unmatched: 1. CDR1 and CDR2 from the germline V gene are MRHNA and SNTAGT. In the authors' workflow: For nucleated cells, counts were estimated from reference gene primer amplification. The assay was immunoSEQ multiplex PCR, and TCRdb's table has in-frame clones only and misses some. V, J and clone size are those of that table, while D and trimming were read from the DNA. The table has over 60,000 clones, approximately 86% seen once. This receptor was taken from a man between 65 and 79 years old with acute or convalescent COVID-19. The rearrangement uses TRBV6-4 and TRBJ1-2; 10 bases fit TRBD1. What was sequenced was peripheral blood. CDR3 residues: CASSDGTGAYGYTF. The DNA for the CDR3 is TGTGCCAGCAGTGACGGGACAGGGGCCTATGGCTACACCTTC.